This T cell receptor (beta chain) was retrieved from a study of T-cell reconstitution after alpha-beta-depleted transplantation in children. This clonotype has just a few counts. The antigen is unknown. The CDR3 sequence is 14 residues long. Trimming removed 0 bases from V and 6 bases from J; junction bases left unmatched: 4. Germline CDR1 and CDR2: SGHRS and YFSETQ. Library preparation (for TCRbeta) was performed with unique molecular identifiers. TCRdb reanalysed the PCR reads using MiXCR and keeps one entry per CDR3 protein. Here the sample spans 670,000 or so distinct CDR3 sequences, about an eighth being singletons. Points from the study as a whole: Two months or so post-transplant, alpha-beta T cells reportedly derived from several hundred expanded graft clones.

The clonotype was recovered from a girl aged 2-10 years with congenital amegakaryocytic thrombocytopenia, due to receive a stem cell transplant. The input for sequencing was PBMCs, taken before TCRalphabeta/CD19-depleted stem cell transplant. The chain is built from TRBV5-1 and TRBJ1-2, with TRBD1 matching 8 bases. CDR3 sequence: CASSLAGTGNGYTF. CDR3 DNA sequence: TGCGCCAGCAGCTTGGCCGGGACAGGCAATGGCTACACCTTC.